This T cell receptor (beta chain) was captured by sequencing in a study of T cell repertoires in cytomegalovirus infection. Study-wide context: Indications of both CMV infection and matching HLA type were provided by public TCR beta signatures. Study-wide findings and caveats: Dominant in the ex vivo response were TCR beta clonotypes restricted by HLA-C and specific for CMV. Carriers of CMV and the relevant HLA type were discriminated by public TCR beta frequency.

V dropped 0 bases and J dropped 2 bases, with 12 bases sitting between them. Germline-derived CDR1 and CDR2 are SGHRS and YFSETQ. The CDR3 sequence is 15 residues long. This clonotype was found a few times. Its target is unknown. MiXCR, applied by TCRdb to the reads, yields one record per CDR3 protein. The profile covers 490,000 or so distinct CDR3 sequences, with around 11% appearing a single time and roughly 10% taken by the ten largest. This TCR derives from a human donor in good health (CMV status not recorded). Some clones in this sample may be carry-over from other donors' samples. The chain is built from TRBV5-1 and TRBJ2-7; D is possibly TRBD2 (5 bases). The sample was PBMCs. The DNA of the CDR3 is TGCGCCAGCAGCTTGGACCACGGGATTACCTACGAGCAGTACTTC. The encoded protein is CASSLDHGITYEQYF.